This entry features one TCR beta chain sequence. This table comes from immunoSEQ multiplex PCR, and its TCRdb copy is limited to in-frame clones, with some not included. The table has around 160,000 clones, roughly 85% seen once. The CDR3 extends over 14 amino acids. CDR1 and CDR2 from the germline V gene are SGHTA and FQGTGA. Trimming took 6 bases from V and 2 from J, leaving 12 bases between them. This entry belongs to a study of blood T cell repertoires in COVID-19. On the study more broadly: COVID-19 samples, acute and convalescent, were from the United States, Italy and Spain.

The chain recombines TRBV7-3 with TRBJ2-3, with D perhaps TRBD2 (7 bases). The material sequenced was peripheral blood. This TCR came from a woman aged 60-75 years with COVID-19, enrolled during active disease. Written as DNA, the CDR3 is TGTGCCAGCAGAGGTGGGGGGGCCACAGATACGCAGTATTTT. Translating it yields CASRGGGATDTQYF.